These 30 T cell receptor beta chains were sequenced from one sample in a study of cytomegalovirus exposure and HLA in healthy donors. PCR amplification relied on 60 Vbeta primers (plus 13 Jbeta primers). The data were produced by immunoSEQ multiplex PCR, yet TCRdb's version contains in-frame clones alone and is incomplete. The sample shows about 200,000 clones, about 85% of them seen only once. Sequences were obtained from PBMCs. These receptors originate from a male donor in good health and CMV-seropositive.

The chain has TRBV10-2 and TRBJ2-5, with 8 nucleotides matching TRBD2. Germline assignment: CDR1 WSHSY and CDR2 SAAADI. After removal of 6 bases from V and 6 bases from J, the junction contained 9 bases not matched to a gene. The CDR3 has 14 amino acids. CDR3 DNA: TGCGCCAGCAGAACGGGACTAGGCGAGAAGACCCAGTACTTC. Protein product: CASRTGLGEKTQYF.

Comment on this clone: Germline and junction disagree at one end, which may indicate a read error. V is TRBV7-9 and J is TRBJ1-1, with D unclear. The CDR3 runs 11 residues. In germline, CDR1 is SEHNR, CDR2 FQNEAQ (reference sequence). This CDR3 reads CSSSSLPEAFF. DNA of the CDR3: TGTTCCAGCAGCTCCCTTCCTGAAGCTTTCTTT.

CDR3 DNA: TGTGCCAGCAGCCCCCGACAGGGGGCAGAAGCTTTCTTT. It specifies CASSPRQGAEAFF. The rearrangement links TRBV7-3 to TRBJ1-1; TRBD1 matches at 10 bases. The CDR3 spans 13 residues. V dropped 5 bases and J dropped 8; count of bases not matched to a gene: 5. The germline CDR1 and CDR2 sequences are SGHTA and FQGTGA.

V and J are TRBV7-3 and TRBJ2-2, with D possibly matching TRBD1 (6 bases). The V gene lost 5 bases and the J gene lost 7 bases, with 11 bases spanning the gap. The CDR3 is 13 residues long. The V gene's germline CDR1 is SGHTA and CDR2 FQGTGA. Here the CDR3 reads CASSPPGDGELFF. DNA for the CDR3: TGTGCCAGCAGCCCCCCAGGGGACGGGGAGCTGTTTTTT.

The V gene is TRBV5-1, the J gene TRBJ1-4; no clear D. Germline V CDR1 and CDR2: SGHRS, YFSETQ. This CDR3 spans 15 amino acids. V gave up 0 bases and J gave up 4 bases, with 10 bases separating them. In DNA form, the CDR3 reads TGCGCCAGCAGCTTGGGGGCGCCTTATAATGAAAAACTGTTTTTT. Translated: CASSLGAPYNEKLFF.

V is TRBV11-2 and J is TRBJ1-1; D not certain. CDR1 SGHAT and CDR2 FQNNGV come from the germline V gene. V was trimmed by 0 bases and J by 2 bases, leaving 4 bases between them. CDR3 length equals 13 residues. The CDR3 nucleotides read TGTGCCAGCAGCTTAGACCATAACACTGAAGCTTTCTTT. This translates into CASSLDHNTEAFF.

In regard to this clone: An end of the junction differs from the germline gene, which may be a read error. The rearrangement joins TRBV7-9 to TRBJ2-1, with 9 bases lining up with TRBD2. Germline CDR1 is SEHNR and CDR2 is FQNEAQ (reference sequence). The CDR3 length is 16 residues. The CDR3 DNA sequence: TGTTCCAGCAGCCCAGTTGGTAGCGGGAGTATGCATGAGCAGTTCTTC. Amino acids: CSSSPVGSGSMHEQFF. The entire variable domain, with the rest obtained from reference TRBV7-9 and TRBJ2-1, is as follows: DTGVSQNPRHKITKRGQNVTFRCDPISEHNRLYWYRQTLGQGPEFLTYFQNEAQLEKSRLLSDRFSAERPKGSFSTLEIQRTEQGDSAMYLCSSSPVGSGSMHEQFFGPGTRLTVL.

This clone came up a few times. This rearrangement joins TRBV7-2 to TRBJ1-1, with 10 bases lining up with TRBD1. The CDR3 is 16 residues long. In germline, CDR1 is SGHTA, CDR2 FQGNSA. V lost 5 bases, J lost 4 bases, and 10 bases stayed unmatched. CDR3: CASSTDRGRVGTEAFF. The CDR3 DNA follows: TGTGCCAGCAGCACCGACAGGGGGCGCGTCGGCACTGAAGCTTTCTTT.

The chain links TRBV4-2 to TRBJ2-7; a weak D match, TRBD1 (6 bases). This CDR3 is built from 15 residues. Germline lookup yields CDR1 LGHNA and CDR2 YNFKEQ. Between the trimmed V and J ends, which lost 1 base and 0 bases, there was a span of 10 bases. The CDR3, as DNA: TGTGCCAGCAGCCAAGGGACAGAGAGCTCCTACGAGCAGTACTTC. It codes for CASSQGTESSYEQYF.

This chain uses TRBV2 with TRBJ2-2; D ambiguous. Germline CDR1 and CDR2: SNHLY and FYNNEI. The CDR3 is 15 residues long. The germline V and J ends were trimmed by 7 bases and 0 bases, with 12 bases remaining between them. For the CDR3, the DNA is TGTGCCAGCATGACGCAGCGCGCGAACACCGGGGAGCTGTTTTTT. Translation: CASMTQRANTGELFF.

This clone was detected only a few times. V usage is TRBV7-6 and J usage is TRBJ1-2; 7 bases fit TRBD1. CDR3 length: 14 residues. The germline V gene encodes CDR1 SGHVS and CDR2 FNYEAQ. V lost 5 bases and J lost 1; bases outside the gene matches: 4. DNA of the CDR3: TGTGCCAGCAGCCCCGGGACAGATAACTATGGCTACACCTTC. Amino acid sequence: CASSPGTDNYGYTF.

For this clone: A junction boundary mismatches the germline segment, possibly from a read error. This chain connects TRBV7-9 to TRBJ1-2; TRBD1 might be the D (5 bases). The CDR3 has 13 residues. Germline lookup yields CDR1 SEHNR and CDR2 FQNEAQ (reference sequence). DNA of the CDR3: TGTTCCAGCAGCTTAGAAGGGGCCTATGGCTACACCTTC. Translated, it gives CSSSLEGAYGYTF.

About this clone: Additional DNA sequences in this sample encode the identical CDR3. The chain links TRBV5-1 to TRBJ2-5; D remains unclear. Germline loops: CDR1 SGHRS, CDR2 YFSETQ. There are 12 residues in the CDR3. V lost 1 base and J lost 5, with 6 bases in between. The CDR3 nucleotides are TGCGCCAGCAGCTTGAGCCGGGAGACCCAGTACTTC. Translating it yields CASSLSRETQYF.

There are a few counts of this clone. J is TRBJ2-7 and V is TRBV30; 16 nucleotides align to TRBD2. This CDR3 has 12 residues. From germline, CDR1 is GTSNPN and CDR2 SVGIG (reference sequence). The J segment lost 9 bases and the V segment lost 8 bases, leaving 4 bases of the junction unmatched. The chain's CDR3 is CAGTSGREGQYF. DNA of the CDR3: TGTGCCGGGACTAGCGGGAGGGAGGGGCAGTACTTC.

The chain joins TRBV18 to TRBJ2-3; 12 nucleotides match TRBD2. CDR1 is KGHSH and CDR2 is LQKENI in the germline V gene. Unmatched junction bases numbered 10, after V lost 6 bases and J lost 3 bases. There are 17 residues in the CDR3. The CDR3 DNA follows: TGTGCCAGCTCCTCCAGGACTAGCGGGATCTCAACAGATACGCAGTATTTT. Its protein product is CASSSRTSGISTDTQYF.

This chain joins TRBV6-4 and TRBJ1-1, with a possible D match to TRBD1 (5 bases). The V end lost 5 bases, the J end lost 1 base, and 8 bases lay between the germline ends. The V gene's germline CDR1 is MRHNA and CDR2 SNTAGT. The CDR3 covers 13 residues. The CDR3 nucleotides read TGTGCCAGCAGTTCAGGACAGAACACTGAAGCTTTCTTT. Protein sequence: CASSSGQNTEAFF.

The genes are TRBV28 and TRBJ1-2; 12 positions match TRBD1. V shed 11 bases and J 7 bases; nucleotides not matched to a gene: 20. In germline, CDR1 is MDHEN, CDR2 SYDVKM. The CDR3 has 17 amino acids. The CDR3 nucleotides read TGTGCCGGCTCAATCGGACTTCCGGGACAGGGGGCGCGTGGCTACACCTTC. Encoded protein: CAGSIGLPGQGARGYTF.

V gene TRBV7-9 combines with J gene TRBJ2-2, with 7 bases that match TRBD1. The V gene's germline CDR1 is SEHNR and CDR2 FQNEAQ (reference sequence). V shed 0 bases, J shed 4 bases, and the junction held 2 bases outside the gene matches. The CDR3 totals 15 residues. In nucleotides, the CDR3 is TGTGCCAGCAGCTTAGCTGGGACAGCCACCGGGGAGCTGTTTTTT. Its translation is CASSLAGTATGELFF. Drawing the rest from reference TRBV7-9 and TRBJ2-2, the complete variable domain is DTGVSQNPRHKITKRGQNVTFRCDPISEHNRLYWYRQTLGQGPEFLTYFQNEAQLEKSRLLSDRFSAERPKGSFSTLEIQRTEQGDSAMYLCASSLAGTATGELFFGEGSRLTVL.

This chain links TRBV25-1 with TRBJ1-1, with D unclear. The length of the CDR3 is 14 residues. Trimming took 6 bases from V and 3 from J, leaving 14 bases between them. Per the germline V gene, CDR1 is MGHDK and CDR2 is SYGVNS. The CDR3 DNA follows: TGTGCCAGCAGCTCGGTAAACAGCTACACTGAAGCTTTCTTT. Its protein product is CASSSVNSYTEAFF.

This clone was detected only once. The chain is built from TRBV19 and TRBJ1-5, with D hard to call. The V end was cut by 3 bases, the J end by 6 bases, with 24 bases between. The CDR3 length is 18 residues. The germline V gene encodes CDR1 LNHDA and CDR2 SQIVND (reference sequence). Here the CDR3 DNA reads TGTGCCAGTAGTATTCTATTCAGTGGAGGCACGGGTGGTCAGCCCCAGCATTTT. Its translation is CASSILFSGGTGGQPQHF.

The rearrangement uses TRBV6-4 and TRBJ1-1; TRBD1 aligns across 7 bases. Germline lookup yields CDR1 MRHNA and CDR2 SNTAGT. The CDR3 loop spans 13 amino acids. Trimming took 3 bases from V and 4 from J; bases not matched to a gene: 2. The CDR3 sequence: CASSEAGGTEAFF. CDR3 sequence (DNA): TGTGCCAGCAGTGAGGCAGGGGGCACTGAAGCTTTCTTT.

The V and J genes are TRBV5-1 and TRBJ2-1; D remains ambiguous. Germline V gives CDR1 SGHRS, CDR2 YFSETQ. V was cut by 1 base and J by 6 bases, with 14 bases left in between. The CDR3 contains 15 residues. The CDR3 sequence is CASSLLQGERNEQFF. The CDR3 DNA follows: TGCGCCAGCAGCTTGTTGCAAGGCGAGCGCAATGAGCAGTTCTTC.

Here the CDR3 reads CASSLAQGANGYTF. The CDR3, as DNA: TGTGCCAGCAGCTTAGCACAGGGGGCGAATGGCTACACCTTC. The chain recombines TRBV7-2 with TRBJ1-2, with 9 positions matching TRBD1. Germline V CDR1 and CDR2: SGHTA, FQGNSA. Trimming cost V 0 bases and J 6 bases; bases outside gene matches: 2. CDR3 size: 14 residues.

CDR3: CASSLGPSQPQHF. The CDR3 DNA reads as TGTGCCAGCAGCTTAGGCCCTAGTCAGCCCCAGCATTTT. The J gene is TRBJ1-5, the V gene TRBV7-6, with D unresolved. CDR1 SGHVS and CDR2 FNYEAQ come from the germline V gene. There are 13 residues in the CDR3. Trimming took off 1 base at V and 6 bases at J, with 7 bases between the two ends. The whole variable domain, remainder taken from reference TRBV7-6 and TRBJ1-5, is GAGVSQSPRYKVTKRGQDVALRCDPISGHVSLYWYRQALGQGPEFLTYFNYEAQQDKSGLPNDRFSAERPEGSISTLTIQRTEQRDSAMYRCASSLGPSQPQHFGDGTRLSIL.

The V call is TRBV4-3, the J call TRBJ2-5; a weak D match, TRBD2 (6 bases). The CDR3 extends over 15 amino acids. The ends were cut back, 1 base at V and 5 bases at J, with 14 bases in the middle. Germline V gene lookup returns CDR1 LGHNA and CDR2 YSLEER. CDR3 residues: CASSQGFGGGETQYF. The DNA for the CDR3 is TGCGCCAGCAGCCAAGGGTTTGGTGGGGGGGAGACCCAGTACTTC.

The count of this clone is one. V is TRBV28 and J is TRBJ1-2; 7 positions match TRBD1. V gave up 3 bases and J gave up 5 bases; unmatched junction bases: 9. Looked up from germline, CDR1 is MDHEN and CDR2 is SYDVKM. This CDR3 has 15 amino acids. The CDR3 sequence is CASSFPEDRFYGYTF. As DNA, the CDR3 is TGTGCCAGCAGTTTTCCGGAGGACAGGTTTTATGGCTACACCTTC.

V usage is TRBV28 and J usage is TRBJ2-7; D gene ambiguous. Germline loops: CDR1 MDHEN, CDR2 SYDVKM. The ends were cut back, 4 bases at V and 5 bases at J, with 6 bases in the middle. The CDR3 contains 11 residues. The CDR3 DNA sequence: TGTGCCAGCAGTTCCGTTGACGAGCAGTACTTC. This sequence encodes CASSSVDEQYF. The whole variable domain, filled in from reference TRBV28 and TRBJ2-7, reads DVKVTQSSRYLVKRTGEKVFLECVQDMDHENMFWYRQDPGLGLRLIYFSYDVKMKEKGDIPEGYSVSREKKERFSLILESASTNQTSMYLCASSSVDEQYFGPGTRLTVT.

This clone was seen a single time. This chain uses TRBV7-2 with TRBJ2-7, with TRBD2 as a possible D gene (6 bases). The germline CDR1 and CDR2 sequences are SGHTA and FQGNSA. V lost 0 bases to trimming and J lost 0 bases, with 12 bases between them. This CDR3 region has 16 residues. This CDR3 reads CASSLAAAGSSYEQYF. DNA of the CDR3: TGTGCCAGCAGCTTAGCCGCTGCGGGAAGCTCCTACGAGCAGTACTTC.

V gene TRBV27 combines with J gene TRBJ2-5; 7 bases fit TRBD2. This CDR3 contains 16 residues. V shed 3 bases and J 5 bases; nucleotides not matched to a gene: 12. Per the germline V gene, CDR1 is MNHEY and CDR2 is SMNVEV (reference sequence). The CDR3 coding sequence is TGTGCCAGCAGTTTTACCCCCCCGGGGGGAGGCGAGACCCAGTACTTC. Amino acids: CASSFTPPGGGETQYF.

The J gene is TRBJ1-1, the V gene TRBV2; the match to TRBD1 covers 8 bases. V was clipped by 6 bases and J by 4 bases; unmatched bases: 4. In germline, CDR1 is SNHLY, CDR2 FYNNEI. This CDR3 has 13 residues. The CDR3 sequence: CASRSTGGTEAFF. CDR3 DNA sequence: TGTGCCAGCAGATCCACAGGGGGCACTGAAGCTTTCTTT.